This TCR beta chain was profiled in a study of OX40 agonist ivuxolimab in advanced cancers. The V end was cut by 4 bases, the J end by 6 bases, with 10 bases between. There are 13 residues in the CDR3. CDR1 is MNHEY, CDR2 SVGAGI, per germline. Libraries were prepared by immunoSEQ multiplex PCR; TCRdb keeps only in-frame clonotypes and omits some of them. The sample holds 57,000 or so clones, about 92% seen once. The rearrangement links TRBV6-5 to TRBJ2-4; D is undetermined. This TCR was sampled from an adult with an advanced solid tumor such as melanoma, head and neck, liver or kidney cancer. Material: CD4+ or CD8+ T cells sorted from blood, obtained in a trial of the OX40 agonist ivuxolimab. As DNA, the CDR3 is TGTGCCAGCAGTTTATCTATTTTAAACATTCAGTACTTC. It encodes CASSLSILNIQYF.